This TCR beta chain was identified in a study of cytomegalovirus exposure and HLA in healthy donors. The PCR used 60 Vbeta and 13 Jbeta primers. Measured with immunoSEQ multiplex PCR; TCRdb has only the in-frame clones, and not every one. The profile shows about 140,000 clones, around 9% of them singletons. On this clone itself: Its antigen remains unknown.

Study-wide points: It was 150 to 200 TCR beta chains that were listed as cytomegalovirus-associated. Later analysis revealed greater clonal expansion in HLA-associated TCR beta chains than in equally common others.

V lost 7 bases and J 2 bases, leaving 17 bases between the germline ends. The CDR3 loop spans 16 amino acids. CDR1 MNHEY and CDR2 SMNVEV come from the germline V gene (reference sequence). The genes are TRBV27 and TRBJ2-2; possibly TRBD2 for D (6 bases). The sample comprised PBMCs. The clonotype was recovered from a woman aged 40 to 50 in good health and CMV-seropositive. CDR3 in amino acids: CASTFWRGSNTGELFF. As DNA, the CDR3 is TGTGCCAGCACCTTTTGGCGGGGAAGTAACACCGGGGAGCTGTTTTTT.